This passage covers 14 T cell receptor beta chains from one sample sequenced in a study of blood T cell repertoires in COVID-19. TCRdb keeps only in-frame clones here, not all; method: immunoSEQ multiplex PCR. This sample has 200,000 to 300,000 clones; around 89% occur once, and the top ten carry about 4%. The sequenced sample was peripheral blood. These receptors were obtained from a man aged 60-69 years who had recovered from COVID-19.

This chain joins TRBV13 and TRBJ1-4; TRBD1 agrees at 12 bases. V lost 5 bases to trimming and J lost 7 bases; unmatched junction nucleotides: 17. Germline V gives CDR1 PRHDT, CDR2 FYEKMQ (reference sequence). This CDR3 has 19 amino acids. The CDR3 spells CASSHSPGTGGYGGEKLFF. The DNA for the CDR3 is TGTGCCAGCAGCCACAGCCCCGGGACAGGGGGCTATGGTGGTGAAAAACTGTTTTTT.

The chain joins TRBV5-6 to TRBJ1-1; no definite D call. The CDR3 consists of 13 residues. The V and J ends lost 3 bases and 0 bases respectively, with 6 bases between them. Germline V gives CDR1 SGHDT, CDR2 YYEEEE. The CDR3 loop reads CASSSGLNTEAFF. The CDR3 DNA is TGTGCCAGCAGCTCAGGCCTGAACACTGAAGCTTTCTTT.

The CDR3 loop is CASSEWGGLLAKNIQYF. CDR3 nucleotides: TGTGCCAGCAGTGAATGGGGGGGGTTACTAGCCAAAAACATTCAGTACTTC. V usage is TRBV2 and J usage is TRBJ2-4; TRBD2 matches 7 bases. The J segment lost 0 bases and the V segment lost 2 bases, leaving 7 bases of the junction unmatched. The germline CDR1 and CDR2 sequences are SNHLY and FYNNEI. The CDR3 spans 17 residues.

The CDR3 nucleotides are TGTGCCTGGAGTGGAGGGAAGGGCTACGAGCAGTACTTC. Translating it yields CAWSGGKGYEQYF. The chain recombines TRBV30 with TRBJ2-7, with TRBD2 as a possible D gene (5 bases). The CDR3 extends over 13 amino acids. The V gene lost 1 base and the J gene lost 3 bases, with 10 bases spanning the gap. The germline gives CDR1 GTSNPN, CDR2 SVGIG (reference sequence).

The rearrangement links TRBV11-2 to TRBJ2-7; perhaps TRBD2 as D (5 bases). V was shortened by 11 bases and J by 6 bases, with 14 bases between the two germline ends. Germline V CDR1 and CDR2: SGHAT, FQNNGV. The length of the CDR3 is 11 residues. The CDR3 coding sequence is TGTGCCTCCGGACCCGGGGTCGAGCAGTACTTC. This sequence encodes CASGPGVEQYF.

This chain joins TRBV5-1 and TRBJ1-5, with 7 positions matching TRBD1. The CDR3 spans 14 residues. V lost 5 bases and J lost 5; bases outside the gene matches: 7. Germline CDR1 SGHRS, CDR2 YFSETQ. CDR3 coding DNA: TGCGCCAGCAGTTGGGACAGCGATCATCAGCCCCAGCATTTT. As protein: CASSWDSDHQPQHF.

The rearrangement joins TRBV18 to TRBJ2-1; D unresolved. The CDR3 has 13 amino acids. Germline CDR1 KGHSH, CDR2 LQKENI. Trimming shortened V by 2 bases and J by 9 bases, and 11 bases separated the two germline ends. The CDR3 coding sequence is TGTGCCAGCTCACCAGAGGTTTTACGTGAGCAGTTCTTC. This translates into CASSPEVLREQFF.

This sequence joins TRBV2 and TRBJ1-2, with D tentatively TRBD1 (6 bases). This CDR3 has 14 residues. V was trimmed by 5 bases and J by 1 base, leaving 11 bases between them. CDR1 is SNHLY and CDR2 is FYNNEI in the germline V gene. The chain's CDR3 is CASSPRTDNYGYTF. CDR3 DNA: TGTGCCAGCAGTCCTAGGACAGATAACTATGGCTACACCTTC.

This chain uses TRBV11-2 with TRBJ1-2; D is unclear. Per germline, CDR1 SGHAT and CDR2 FQNNGV. CDR3 size: 13 residues. The V end lost 1 base, the J end lost 2 bases, and 5 bases lay between the germline ends. The CDR3 sequence: CASSLAGNYGYTF. CDR3 in DNA: TGTGCCAGCAGCTTAGCAGGAAACTATGGCTACACCTTC.

The sample holds one count of this clone. J is TRBJ2-1 and V is TRBV12-3 or TRBV12-4; no firm D call. V shed 3 bases and J shed 6 bases, with 3 bases lying between them. The CDR3 has 11 residues. The CDR3, as DNA: TGTGCCAGCAGTTTCATCAATGAGCAGTTCTTC. This codes for CASSFINEQFF.

This clone was seen a few times. The chain links TRBV9 to TRBJ1-6; 7 positions match TRBD1. The CDR3 has 15 residues. Germline CDR1 SGDLS, CDR2 YYNGEE. J was trimmed by 7 bases and V by 2 bases; bases with no gene match: 6. The CDR3 region is CASSVQGVRNSPLHF. In nucleotides, the CDR3 is TGTGCCAGCAGCGTGCAGGGGGTGAGAAATTCACCCCTCCACTTT.

The rearrangement joins TRBV12-5 to TRBJ2-1; D ambiguous. Trimming left V 5 bases short and J 0 bases short, with 11 bases between. Germline CDR1 LGHNT, CDR2 FRNRAP. This CDR3 has 15 amino acids. The CDR3 sequence: CASGPTTHSYNEQFF. Here the CDR3 DNA reads TGTGCTAGTGGTCCCACGACACACTCCTACAATGAGCAGTTCTTC.

V and J are TRBV7-3 and TRBJ2-3, with D perhaps matching TRBD2 (7 bases). The CDR3 is 15 amino acids. The ends were cut back, 2 bases at V and 2 bases at J, with 11 bases in the middle. The germline CDR1 and CDR2 sequences are SGHTA and FQGTGA. The DNA of the CDR3 is TGTGCCAGCAGCTTAGCGGGGGCTAACACAGATACGCAGTATTTT. Residues: CASSLAGANTDTQYF.

The CDR3: CASSAGTGGARQPQHF. The CDR3 DNA follows: TGTGCCAGCAGTGCTGGGACAGGGGGCGCACGGCAGCCCCAGCATTTT. This chain links TRBV6-2 or TRBV6-3 with TRBJ1-5; 12 nucleotides line up with TRBD1. This CDR3 spans 16 amino acids. The germline V gene encodes CDR1 MNHEY and CDR2 SVGEGT. J was trimmed by 7 bases and V by 5 bases; bases with no gene match: 9.